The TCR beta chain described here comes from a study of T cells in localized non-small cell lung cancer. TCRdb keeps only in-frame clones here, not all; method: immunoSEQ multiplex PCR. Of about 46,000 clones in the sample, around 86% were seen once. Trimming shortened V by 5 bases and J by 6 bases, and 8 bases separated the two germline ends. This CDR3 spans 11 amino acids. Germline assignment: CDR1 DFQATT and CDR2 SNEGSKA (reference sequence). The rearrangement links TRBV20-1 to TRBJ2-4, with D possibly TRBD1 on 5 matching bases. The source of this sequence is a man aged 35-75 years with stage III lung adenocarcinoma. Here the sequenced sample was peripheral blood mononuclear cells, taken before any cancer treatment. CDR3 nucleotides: TGCAGTGCTCCGCAGGGAAACATTCAGTACTTC. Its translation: CSAPQGNIQYF.